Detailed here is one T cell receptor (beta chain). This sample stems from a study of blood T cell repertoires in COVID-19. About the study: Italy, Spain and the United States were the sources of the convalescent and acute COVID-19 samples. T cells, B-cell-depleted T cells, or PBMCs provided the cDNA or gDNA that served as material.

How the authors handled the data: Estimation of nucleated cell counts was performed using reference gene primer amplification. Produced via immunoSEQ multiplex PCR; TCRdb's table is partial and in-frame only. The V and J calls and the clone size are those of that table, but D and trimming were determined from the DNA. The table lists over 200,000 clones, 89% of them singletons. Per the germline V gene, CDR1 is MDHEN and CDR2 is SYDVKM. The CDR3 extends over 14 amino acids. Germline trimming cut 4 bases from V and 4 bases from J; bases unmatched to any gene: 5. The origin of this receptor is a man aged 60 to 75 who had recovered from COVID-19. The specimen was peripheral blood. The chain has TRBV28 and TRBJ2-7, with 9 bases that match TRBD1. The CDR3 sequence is CASSWGQGRYEQYF. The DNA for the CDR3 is TGTGCCAGCAGTTGGGGACAGGGAAGGTACGAGCAGTACTTC. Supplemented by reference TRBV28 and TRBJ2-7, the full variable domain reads DVKVTQSSRYLVKRTGEKVFLECVQDMDHENMFWYRQDPGLGLRLIYFSYDVKMKEKGDIPEGYSVSREKKERFSLILESASTNQTSMYLCASSWGQGRYEQYFGPGTRLTVT.